The TCR beta chain described here comes from a study of T cells in Graves' hyperthyroidism and ophthalmopathy. Study-level results: In blood, most of the thyroid clonotypes expanded above 0.001 were also present.

This CDR3 spans 15 amino acids. Germline-derived CDR1 and CDR2 are MGHRA and YSYEKL. V lost 1 base and J lost 6, with 15 bases in between. No progression to ophthalmopathy during 18 months of follow-up defined stable disease. Investigators excluded patients with uncontrolled infection, other autoimmune disease, pregnancy or lactation. PBMCs were sourced from around 10 ml fresh peripheral blood. It was RNA transcripts that yielded the amplified TCR beta CDR3 regions. The HTBI primer set was used in a first-round RT-PCR of the TCR CDR3. MiXCR, run by TCRdb on the multiplex PCR reads, gives a single entry per CDR3 protein. In the table there are hundreds of thousands of distinct CDR3 sequences, around 13% of which are singletons. In the case of this clonotype: Its antigen is not identified.

This chain uses TRBV4-1 with TRBJ1-2; TRBD1 is a possible D gene (6 bases). The receptor comes from a woman aged 18-29 years with Graves' hyperthyroidism. Sequencing was done on a sample of blood. The CDR3 is CASSQAFGGLDGYTF. The CDR3 DNA is TGCGCCAGCAGCCAAGCGTTTGGGGGGCTCGATGGCTACACCTTC.